These 32 T cell receptor beta chains came from one sample sequenced in a study of CD8+CD57+ T cells in acquired aplastic anemia. Both TCR beta VDJ combination and CDR3 sequence profiling were carried out. Genomic DNA was the template for this profiling. Each CDR3 protein is one row after TCRdb ran MiXCR on the reads. The sample has over 150,000 distinct CDR3 sequences, 50% to 55% seen once. Sequencing was carried out using sorted CD4+, CD8+, or CD8+CD57+ T cells (not recorded which) from PBMCs. The receptors here all came from a human donor in good health, serving as a control.

This clonotype turned up a few times. The chain's CDR3 is CASRRGGTGLNTDTQYF. The CDR3 DNA follows: TGTGCCAGCCGGCGGGGCGGGACAGGTCTTAACACAGATACGCAGTATTTT. The chain links TRBV7-8 to TRBJ2-3; 8 positions agree with TRBD1. Trimming cost V 8 bases and J 2 bases; bases outside gene matches: 15. In germline, CDR1 is SGHVS, CDR2 FQNEAQ. The CDR3 length is 17 residues. The complete variable domain, with remaining parts taken from reference TRBV7-8 and TRBJ2-3, reads GAGVSQSPRYKVAKRGQDVALRCDPISGHVSLFWYQQALGQGPEFLTYFQNEAQLDKSGLPSDRFFAERPEGSVSTLKIQRTQQEDSAVYLCASRRGGTGLNTDTQYFGPGTRLTVL.

The table lists this clonotype with many counts. The V and J genes are TRBV7-2 and TRBJ2-3, with D maybe TRBD1 (8 bases). Germline V gene lookup returns CDR1 SGHTA and CDR2 FQGNSA. The CDR3 length is 15 residues. Trimming cost V 3 bases and J 4 bases, with 14 bases left between them. The CDR3 DNA reads as TGTGCCAGCAGCTTTCGACAGGGGAGGGCAGATACGCAGTATTTT. Translating gives CASSFRQGRADTQYF.

This clonotype was counted ten times or more. This chain connects TRBV6-5 to TRBJ1-2, with unresolved D. The V end was cut by 6 bases, the J end by 2 bases, with 13 bases between. This CDR3 region has 14 residues. Germline V lookup: CDR1 MNHEY, CDR2 SVGAGI. CDR3 in amino acids: CASSQRFLNYGYTF. The CDR3 nucleotides are TGTGCCAGCAGCCAGAGGTTCCTAAACTATGGCTACACCTTC.

Regarding this clonotype: The missing conserved phenylalanine or tryptophan at the end of this CDR3 makes a read error likely. The chain employs TRBV7-6 and TRBJ2-7; D may be TRBD1 (5 bases). V was shortened by 3 bases and J by 2 bases, with 11 bases between the two germline ends. Germline V gene sequence: CDR1 SGHVS, CDR2 FNYEAQ. CDR3 size: 14 residues. CDR3 DNA: TGTGCCAGCAGCTTTACCGACAGACCCTACGAGCAGTACCTC. Protein sequence: CASSFTDRPYEQYL.

V is TRBV15 and J is TRBJ2-7; D uncertain. The CDR3 runs 14 residues. CDR1 and CDR2 from the germline V gene are LNHNV and YYDKDF (reference sequence). V dropped 0 bases and J dropped 2 bases, with 8 bases sitting between them. CDR3 DNA sequence: TGTGCCACCAGCAGAGATACAGCTACCTACGAGCAGTACTTC. Its translation is CATSRDTATYEQYF.

The J gene is TRBJ2-7, the V gene TRBV7-2; D possibly corresponds to TRBD2 (5 bases). The germline V gene has CDR1 SGHTA and CDR2 FQGNSA. V was clipped by 5 bases and J by 7 bases, with 21 bases between them. There are 15 residues in the CDR3. The CDR3 protein is CASSQDQPDYNEQYF. The CDR3 DNA follows: TGTGCCAGCAGCCAGGATCAGCCCGACTACAATGAGCAGTACTTC.

There are many counts of this clonotype. CDR3 bases: TGTGCCATCAGTCGCGAACAGGGACTAGCGGGGGGGCCTCAGAGGGAGACCCAGTACTTC. This encodes CAISREQGLAGGPQRETQYF. This sequence joins TRBV10-3 and TRBJ2-5, with 16 nucleotides matching TRBD2. Unmatched junction bases numbered 17, after V lost 5 bases and J lost 5 bases. CDR1 and CDR2 from the germline V gene are ENHRY and SYGVKD. The CDR3 length is 20 residues.

The genes are TRBV20-1 and TRBJ1-1; 10 bases match TRBD1. Germline trimming cut 5 bases from V and 5 bases from J; bases unmatched to any gene: 8. Germline CDR1 reads DFQATT; CDR2 reads SNEGSKA (reference sequence). The CDR3 is made up of 14 amino acids. In DNA, the CDR3 is TGCAGTGCTCGGGACAGGGGAGGAGGGACTGAAGCTTTCTTT. It translates to CSARDRGGGTEAFF.

This clonotype was recorded at least ten times. The chain joins TRBV10-3 to TRBJ2-2, with 9 bases matching TRBD1. The germline V gene has CDR1 ENHRY and CDR2 SYGVKD. The CDR3 is made up of 16 amino acids. V shed 7 bases and J 5 bases; nucleotides not matched to a gene: 11. The CDR3 loop reads CAIKPGQGMETGELFF. DNA for the CDR3: TGTGCCATCAAACCGGGACAGGGTATGGAGACCGGGGAGCTGTTTTTT.

Concerning this clonotype: The DNA is omitted, as the CDR3 cannot be located on it reliably, and the CDR3 follows TCRdb's listing. The V call is TRBV25-1, the J call TRBJ2-7; the table's D call, TRBD1, was not checked against the DNA. A total of 23 residues make up the CDR3, ends included. Germline CDR1 is MGHDK and CDR2 is SYGVNS. CDR3 residues: CASSESPYTEAFFGQALSYEQYF.

This clonotype was counted between two and nine times. The chain employs TRBV2 and TRBJ1-1, with D hard to call. Germline loops: CDR1 SNHLY, CDR2 FYNNEI. With 4 bases removed from V and 1 base from J, the gap between germline ends came to 7 bases. This CDR3 is built from 13 residues. The CDR3 nucleotides are TGTGCCAGCAGTGTCCAGACGAACACTGAAGCTTTCTTT. This sequence encodes CASSVQTNTEAFF.

This rearrangement joins TRBV15 to TRBJ2-1, with D possibly TRBD1 on 7 matching bases. The CDR3 spans 14 residues. The V end lost 1 base, the J end lost 9 bases, and 13 bases lay between the germline ends. Germline CDR1 is LNHNV and CDR2 is YYDKDF (reference sequence). The CDR3 region has the DNA TGTGCCACCAGCAGAGGGACGGAGGGGGCTGAGCAGTTCTTC. Its protein is CATSRGTEGAEQFF.

This clonotype was detected only a few times. The chain combines TRBV11-3 with TRBJ2-7, with 9 bases fitting TRBD2. Germline CDR1 is SGHNT and CDR2 is YENEEA. The CDR3 runs to 12 residues. V lost 8 bases to trimming and J lost 3 bases; unmatched junction nucleotides: 2. CDR3 in DNA: TGTGCCAGCTCGACTAGCGGCTACGAGCAGTACTTC. The encoded protein is CASSTSGYEQYF.

This clonotype was seen only a few times. The chain recombines TRBV19 with TRBJ2-3, with D perhaps TRBD1 (7 bases). The CDR3 totals 17 residues. Per the germline V gene, CDR1 is LNHDA and CDR2 is SQIVND (reference sequence). V shed 9 bases and J shed 2 bases, with 24 bases lying between them. This chain's CDR3 is CASNPGWRGHNTDTQYF. The CDR3 coding sequence is TGTGCCAGCAACCCGGGGTGGAGGGGGCATAACACAGATACGCAGTATTTT.

CDR3 DNA sequence: TGTGCCAGCAAGGGGGCTAACAATGAGCAGTTCTTC. Amino acid sequence: CASKGANNEQFF. This chain joins TRBV2 and TRBJ2-1; 7 nucleotides agree with TRBD1. Germline trimming cut 7 bases from V and 5 bases from J; bases unmatched to any gene: 2. Germline assignment: CDR1 SNHLY and CDR2 FYNNEI. The CDR3 totals 12 residues. Drawing the rest from reference TRBV2 and TRBJ2-1, the complete variable domain is EPEVTQTPSHQVTQMGQEVILRCVPISNHLYFYWYRQILGQKVEFLVSFYNNEISEKSEIFDDQFSVERPDGSNFTLKIRSTKLEDSAMYFCASKGANNEQFFGPGTRLTVL.

The chain links TRBV10-3 to TRBJ2-1, with a possible D match to TRBD1 (6 bases). CDR3 length: 15 amino acids. The germline V and J ends were trimmed by 2 bases and 6 bases, with 14 bases remaining between them. Germline CDR1 reads ENHRY; CDR2 reads SYGVKD. CDR3 coding DNA: TGTGCCATCAGTGAGGGACTGGGGGCCAGCAATGAGCAGTTCTTC. It is translated as CAISEGLGASNEQFF.

This chain joins TRBV2 and TRBJ1-2, with D uncertain. Trimming cost V 8 bases and J 8 bases, with 18 bases left between them. This CDR3 is 13 amino acids long. Germline CDR1 is SNHLY and CDR2 is FYNNEI. CDR3 DNA: TGTGCCAGCTTATCCCCGAGGGTTTCGGGCTACACCTTC. Residues: CASLSPRVSGYTF. Filled out from reference TRBV2 and TRBJ1-2, the complete variable domain reads EPEVTQTPSHQVTQMGQEVILRCVPISNHLYFYWYRQILGQKVEFLVSFYNNEISEKSEIFDDQFSVERPDGSNFTLKIRSTKLEDSAMYFCASLSPRVSGYTFGSGTRLTVV.

The chain is built from TRBV19 and TRBJ1-6, with TRBD1 identical over 9 bases. The CDR3 spans 16 residues. Germline CDR1 LNHDA, CDR2 SQIVND (reference sequence). Trimming cost V 5 bases and J 7 bases; bases outside gene matches: 9. The CDR3 region has the DNA TGTGCCAGTAGTCTCCTCCTTGGGACAGGGAATTCACCCCTCCACTTT. As protein: CASSLLLGTGNSPLHF.

This sequence joins TRBV7-9 and TRBJ2-6; D not certain. V was cut by 3 bases and J by 4 bases, with 4 bases left in between. From germline, CDR1 is SEHNR and CDR2 FQNEAQ (reference sequence). The CDR3 has 13 amino acids. The CDR3 DNA reads TGTGCCAGCAGCTTCTGGGGGGCCAACGTCCTGACTTTC. Its translation is CASSFWGANVLTF.

This rearrangement joins TRBV5-4 to TRBJ2-3; no reliable D call. CDR3 size: 14 residues. The V and J ends lost 4 bases and 0 bases respectively, with 9 bases between them. CDR1 is SGHNT and CDR2 is YYREEE in the germline V gene (reference sequence). The CDR3 bases are TGTGCCAGCAGCGAAGGGTGGAGCACAGATACGCAGTATTTT. Translated, it gives CASSEGWSTDTQYF.

This clonotype was detected many times. The CDR3 DNA follows: TGTGCCAGCAGTTACGACAGCTTCTACGAGCAGTACTTC. Its translation is CASSYDSFYEQYF. This sequence joins TRBV6-6 and TRBJ2-7; D is possibly TRBD1 (5 bases). This CDR3 region has 13 residues. V was clipped by 2 bases and J by 3 bases, with 8 bases between them. Germline V gives CDR1 MNHNY, CDR2 SVGAGI (reference sequence).

The V call is TRBV29-1, the J call TRBJ2-5; 7 bases are a match to TRBD1. Germline V lookup: CDR1 SQVTM, CDR2 ANQGSEA. Trimming cost V 4 bases and J 3 bases; bases outside gene matches: 5. This CDR3 region has 13 residues. The CDR3 sequence: CSVVRDSKETQYF. As DNA, the CDR3 is TGCAGCGTTGTGAGGGACAGCAAAGAGACCCAGTACTTC.

The V call is TRBV11-1, the J call TRBJ2-1; 13 bases align to TRBD2. The V and J ends lost 1 base and 12 bases, in that order; junction bases with no gene match: 12. The CDR3 runs 17 residues. Germline-derived CDR1 and CDR2 are SGHAT and FQDESV (reference sequence). The CDR3 sequence is CASSLGRTSGGTDTQFF. DNA of the CDR3: TGTGCCAGCAGCTTAGGTAGGACTAGCGGGGGAACAGATACGCAGTTCTTC.

This clonotype was counted once. V usage is TRBV9 and J usage is TRBJ1-1, with D perhaps matching TRBD1 (5 bases). Germline lookup yields CDR1 SGDLS and CDR2 YYNGEE. This CDR3 is built from 15 residues. V was shortened by 2 bases and J by 7 bases, with 18 bases between the two germline ends. This CDR3 is CASSVISGGENEAFF. CDR3 nucleotides: TGTGCCAGCAGCGTGATCAGCGGGGGGGAGAATGAAGCTTTCTTT.

V gene TRBV7-8 combines with J gene TRBJ1-5, with no clear D. Trimming pared 6 bases from V and 3 bases from J, leaving 15 bases between. The CDR3 is made up of 15 amino acids. The germline V gene has CDR1 SGHVS and CDR2 FQNEAQ. CDR3 protein: CASSAGKGPNQPQHF. The DNA of the CDR3 is TGTGCCAGCAGTGCCGGGAAGGGCCCCAATCAGCCCCAGCATTTT.

The rearrangement links TRBV7-9 to TRBJ1-6, with TRBD1 identical over 8 bases. V lost 5 bases to trimming and J lost 7 bases; unmatched junction nucleotides: 7. The CDR3 sequence is 15 residues long. The germline gives CDR1 SEHNR, CDR2 FQNEAQ (reference sequence). This CDR3 is CASSQDRGWNSPLHF. The CDR3 DNA reads as TGTGCCAGCAGCCAAGACAGGGGATGGAATTCACCCCTCCACTTT.

The rearrangement joins TRBV20-1 to TRBJ2-3; D is perhaps TRBD1 (6 bases). Trimming pared 6 bases from V and 2 bases from J, leaving 18 bases between. There are 15 residues in the CDR3. In germline, CDR1 is DFQATT, CDR2 SNEGSKA (reference sequence). The CDR3, as DNA: TGCAGTGCCAGTTCCGCGGACAGCCACACAGATACGCAGTATTTT. It translates to CSASSADSHTDTQYF.

This clonotype was counted many times. This chain joins TRBV4-2 and TRBJ1-2; the match to TRBD1 covers 9 bases. Per the germline V gene, CDR1 is LGHNA and CDR2 is YNFKEQ. The CDR3 spans 15 residues. V dropped 0 bases and J dropped 10; count of bases not matched to a gene: 9. DNA of the CDR3: TGTGCCAGCAGCCAAGACGGGACAGGGACTAGTTCCTACACCTTC. Translating it yields CASSQDGTGTSSYTF.

About this clonotype itself: A much more abundant neighbour one base away suggests this may be a read error. The chain employs TRBV7-9 and TRBJ1-2; the D is unclear. From germline, CDR1 is SEHNR and CDR2 FQNEAQ (reference sequence). This CDR3 spans 13 amino acids. In DNA form, the CDR3 reads TGTGCCTGCAGCTTAGACGGGGACTATGGCTACACCTTC. The encoded protein is CACSLDGDYGYTF. The full variable domain, its missing parts supplied by reference TRBV7-9 and TRBJ1-2, is DTGVSQNPRHKITKRGQNVTFRCDPISEHNRLYWYRQTLGQGPEFLTYFQNEAQLEKSRLLSDRFSAERPKGSFSTLEIQRTEQGDSAMYLCACSLDGDYGYTFGSGTRLTVV.

The chain links TRBV12-2 to TRBJ1-3. TRBV12-2 is recorded as a pseudogene. This CDR3 has 16 amino acids. CDR3 sequence: CASRLGLRAWGNTIYF. Here the CDR3 DNA reads TGTGCAAGTCGCTTAGGCTTGCGGGCATGGGGAAACACCATATATTTT.

In regard to this clonotype: Sequence at one end of the junction differs from germline and may be a read error. The V gene is TRBV10-3, the J gene TRBJ2-2; TRBD2 matches at 15 bases. The CDR3 runs 12 residues. Germline-derived CDR1 and CDR2 are ENHRY and SYGVKD. DNA for the CDR3: TGTGCCATCAGGGGACTAGCGGGGGGGCTGTTTTTT. Translating gives CAIRGLAGGLFF.

A note on this clonotype: Germline is not matched at one junction end, which may reflect a read error. The V call is TRBV29-1, the J call TRBJ1-2, with D unclear. CDR3 length equals 9 residues. Germline lookup yields CDR1 SQVTM and CDR2 ANQGSEA. The CDR3 loop reads CSVPVDTRF. CDR3 coding DNA: TGCAGCGTCCCCGTTGACACCAGATTC.